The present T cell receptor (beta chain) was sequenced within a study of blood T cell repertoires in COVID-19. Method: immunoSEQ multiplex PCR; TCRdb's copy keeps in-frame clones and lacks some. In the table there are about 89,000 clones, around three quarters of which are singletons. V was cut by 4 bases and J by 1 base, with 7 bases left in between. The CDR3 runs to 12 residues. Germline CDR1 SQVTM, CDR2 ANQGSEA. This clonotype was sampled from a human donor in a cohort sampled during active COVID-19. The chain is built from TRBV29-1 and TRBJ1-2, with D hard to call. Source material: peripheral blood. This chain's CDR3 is CSVGEINYGYTF. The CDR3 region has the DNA TGCAGCGTTGGCGAGATTAACTATGGCTACACCTTC.